The next 5 T cell receptor beta chains were all read from a single sample in a study of T cell responses to AZD1222 COVID-19 vaccine. The data were produced by immunoSEQ multiplex PCR, yet TCRdb's version contains in-frame clones alone and is incomplete. Among more than 90,000 clones listed, 85% to 90% were seen once. The material was peripheral blood, obtained on day 0 of AZD1222 vaccination. The receptor source for this set is an adult in good health.

This sequence joins TRBV18 and TRBJ1-3; D gene ambiguous. CDR1 and CDR2 (germline): KGHSH, LQKENI. The CDR3 length is 16 residues. V was clipped by 3 bases and J by 0 bases, with 12 bases between them. The CDR3 nucleotides are TGTGCCAGCTCACCGACGGGTACCGACTCTGGAAACACCATATATTTT. Translating gives CASSPTGTDSGNTIYF.

V and J are TRBV28 and TRBJ1-5; D is undetermined. Germline assignment: CDR1 MDHEN and CDR2 SYDVKM. The CDR3 is made up of 14 amino acids. The V end was cut by 7 bases, the J end by 11 bases, with 21 bases between. The DNA of the CDR3 is TGTGCCAGCACCCGGAACGATAGGAAGGGAGCCCAGCATTTT. It yields the protein CASTRNDRKGAQHF.

The J gene is TRBJ1-6, the V gene TRBV28, with TRBD1 as a possible D gene (5 bases). V lost 8 bases and J 5 bases, leaving 19 bases between the germline ends. The CDR3 contains 16 residues. Germline-derived CDR1 and CDR2 are MDHEN and SYDVKM. This CDR3 reads CASSYGALRNNSPLHF. The CDR3 DNA follows: TGTGCCAGCTCCTACGGGGCCCTTCGCAATAATTCACCCCTCCACTTT.

The V call is TRBV6-2 or TRBV6-3, the J call TRBJ2-1; D is ambiguous. V was clipped by 8 bases and J by 6 bases, with 11 bases between them. The CDR3 runs to 12 residues. Looked up from germline, CDR1 is MNHEY and CDR2 is SVGEGT. CDR3 DNA: TGTGCCAGCCGCCTTGGGTTCAATGAGCAGTTCTTC. Translated, it gives CASRLGFNEQFF.

The V gene is TRBV7-9, the J gene TRBJ2-5, with TRBD1 as a possible D gene (6 bases). The CDR3 consists of 12 residues. V was clipped by 8 bases and J by 4 bases, with 11 bases between them. CDR1 is SEHNR and CDR2 is FQNEAQ in the germline V gene (reference sequence). The CDR3 nucleotides are TGTGCCAGCGGACAGAATGGAGAGACCCAGTACTTC. Translated: CASGQNGETQYF.